Below are 12 T cell receptor beta chains sequenced from a single sample in a study of T-cell reconstitution after alpha-beta-depleted transplantation in children. No antigen is known for these receptors. Using unique molecular identifiers, the investigators prepared the TCRbeta library. TCRdb fed the PCR reads into MiXCR, producing one record per CDR3 protein. The top ten clones hold 9.1% of a sample with about 300,000 distinct CDR3 sequences, about 7.3% of them seen once. Study results and caveats: After one year, T-cell counts and TCRbeta diversity mostly came from new T cells.

The sequenced sample was peripheral blood, obtained 360 days after TCRalphabeta/CD19-depleted stem cell transplant. All receptors come from a female patient aged 2-9 years who had a stem cell transplant for Fanconi anemia, so the T cells may come from the graft donor.

There are many counts of this clonotype. The chain combines TRBV4-3 with TRBJ2-2, with no clear D. V was trimmed by 5 bases and J by 4 bases, leaving 17 bases between them. This CDR3 is 16 amino acids long. Germline V gene lookup returns CDR1 LGHNA and CDR2 YSLEER. CDR3 DNA: TGCGCCAGCAGCTCAGGCCTCCGTCACGGCACCGGGGAGCTGTTTTTT. Its protein product is CASSSGLRHGTGELFF.

This clonotype has at least ten counts. V is TRBV28 and J is TRBJ2-4; no clear D. Germline CDR1 and CDR2: MDHEN and SYDVKM. V was trimmed by 2 bases and J by 8 bases, leaving 10 bases between them. This CDR3 has 13 amino acids. CDR3 sequence (DNA): TGTGCCAGCAGTTTAGGGGATGGGTACATTCAGTACTTC. It specifies CASSLGDGYIQYF.

The sample holds many counts of this clonotype. This chain uses TRBV14 with TRBJ2-1, with 9 bases identical to TRBD1. Germline V CDR1 and CDR2: SGHDN, FVKESK. The CDR3 length is 14 residues. Losses at the gene ends were 4 bases for V and 8 bases for J; bases not matched to a gene: 6. The CDR3 DNA sequence: TGTGCCAGCAGCCTGGCGGACAGGGGTGATGAGCAGTTCTTC. This translates into CASSLADRGDEQFF.

This clonotype showed up many times. Here the CDR3 omits its conserved ending phenylalanine or tryptophan, so a read error is the likely source. The rearrangement uses TRBV7-8 and TRBJ2-1; the match to TRBD2 covers 13 bases. The V gene's germline CDR1 is SGHVS and CDR2 FQNEAQ. This CDR3 is 17 amino acids long. Trimming at V came to 5 bases and at J to 0 bases, leaving 4 bases not matched to a gene. The CDR3 sequence is CASSEGLAGSSYNEQFL. The DNA for the CDR3 is TGTGCCAGCAGCGAGGGACTAGCGGGGAGCTCCTACAATGAGCAGTTCCTC.

This clonotype was recorded many times. The rearrangement joins TRBV28 to TRBJ2-6, with D tentatively TRBD1 or TRBD2 (6 bases each). V was pared by 6 bases and J by 2 bases, with 17 bases between. Germline-derived CDR1 and CDR2 are MDHEN and SYDVKM. The CDR3 runs to 17 residues. The CDR3 sequence: CASSPGRGVTGANVLTF. Here the CDR3 DNA reads TGTGCCAGCAGCCCCGGAAGGGGGGTAACTGGGGCCAACGTCCTGACTTTC. The entire variable domain, with the rest obtained from reference TRBV28 and TRBJ2-6, is as follows: DVKVTQSSRYLVKRTGEKVFLECVQDMDHENMFWYRQDPGLGLRLIYFSYDVKMKEKGDIPEGYSVSREKKERFSLILESASTNQTSMYLCASSPGRGVTGANVLTFGAGSRLTVL.

This clonotype was seen repeatedly, ten times or more. V is TRBV7-8 and J is TRBJ2-2; D not certain. Trimming removed 1 base from V and 5 bases from J, with 5 bases in between. The V gene's germline CDR1 is SGHVS and CDR2 FQNEAQ. The CDR3 spans 13 residues. The CDR3, as DNA: TGTGCCAGCAGCTTAGTTAGGACCGGGGAGCTGTTTTTT. It is translated as CASSLVRTGELFF.

This clonotype was found many times. The chain couples TRBV12-3 or TRBV12-4 to TRBJ1-1, with D perhaps TRBD1 (5 bases). CDR3 length equals 16 residues. Trimming took 3 bases from V and 0 from J, leaving 14 bases between them. The CDR3: CASSFEQGKMNTEAFF. CDR3 DNA sequence: TGTGCCAGCAGTTTTGAGCAGGGTAAGATGAACACTGAAGCTTTCTTT.

This clonotype has ten or more counts. As DNA, the CDR3 is TGTGCCAGCAGTTTGAGGCGGAACTCCTACAATGAGCAGTTCTTC. Residues: CASSLRRNSYNEQFF. This chain joins TRBV28 and TRBJ2-1, with no clear D. Germline lookup yields CDR1 MDHEN and CDR2 SYDVKM. This CDR3 has 15 residues. The germline V and J ends were trimmed by 3 bases and 0 bases, with 9 bases remaining between them.

The table lists this clonotype with many counts. The chain carries TRBV27 and TRBJ1-2; no clear D. Trimming took off 0 bases at V and 7 bases at J, with 9 bases between the two ends. Germline V CDR1 and CDR2: MNHEY, SMNVEV (reference sequence). The CDR3 extends over 13 amino acids. CDR3 nucleotides: TGTGCCAGCAGTTTATCCGGGCTCGGTGGCTACACCTTC. Protein sequence: CASSLSGLGGYTF.

This clonotype was detected a few times. The V and J genes are TRBV9 and TRBJ2-4, with TRBD1 as a possible D gene (7 bases). With 4 bases removed from V and 6 bases from J, the gap between germline ends came to 23 bases. This CDR3 comprises 17 residues. CDR1 is SGDLS, CDR2 YYNGEE, per germline. CDR3 DNA: TGTGCCAGCAGCTCCCGCGGCAGGGGGGCGAACGGAAACATTCAGTACTTC. Amino acids: CASSSRGRGANGNIQYF. The complete variable domain, with remaining parts taken from reference TRBV9 and TRBJ2-4, reads DSGVTQTPKHLITATGQRVTLRCSPRSGDLSVYWYQQSLDQGLQFLIQYYNGEERAKGNILERFSAQQFPDLHSELNLSSLELGDSALYFCASSSRGRGANGNIQYFGAGTRLSVL.

This clonotype was observed a few times. The chain joins TRBV6-5 to TRBJ1-2; D is possibly TRBD1 (5 bases). V was shortened by 0 bases and J by 0 bases, with 8 bases between the two germline ends. The V gene's germline CDR1 is MNHEY and CDR2 SVGAGI. There are 15 residues in the CDR3. The CDR3 protein is CASSYSPTANYGYTF. In DNA, the CDR3 is TGTGCCAGCAGTTACTCTCCGACAGCTAACTATGGCTACACCTTC.

This clonotype was counted at least ten times. This chain joins TRBV9 and TRBJ2-7; D gene ambiguous. The V gene's germline CDR1 is SGDLS and CDR2 YYNGEE. This CDR3 comprises 16 residues. Trimming took off 4 bases at V and 5 bases at J, with 22 bases between the two ends. The CDR3 region is CASSPTRPDGIDEQYF. CDR3 in DNA: TGTGCCAGCAGCCCCACGAGACCGGACGGAATCGACGAGCAGTACTTC.